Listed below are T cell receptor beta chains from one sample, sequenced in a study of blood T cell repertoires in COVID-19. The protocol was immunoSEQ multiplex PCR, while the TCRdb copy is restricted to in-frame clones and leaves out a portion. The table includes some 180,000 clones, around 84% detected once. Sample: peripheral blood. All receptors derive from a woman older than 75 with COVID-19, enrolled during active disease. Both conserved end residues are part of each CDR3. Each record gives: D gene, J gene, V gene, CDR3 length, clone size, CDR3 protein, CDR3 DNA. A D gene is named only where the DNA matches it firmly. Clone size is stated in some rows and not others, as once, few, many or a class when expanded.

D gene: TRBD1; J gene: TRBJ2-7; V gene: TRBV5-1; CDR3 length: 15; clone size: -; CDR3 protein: CASSSLGQGATVQYF; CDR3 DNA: TGCGCCAGCAGCTCGCTGGGACAGGGGGCTACTGTGCAGTACTTC
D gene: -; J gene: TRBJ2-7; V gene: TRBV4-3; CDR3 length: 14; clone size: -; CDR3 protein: CASSLTLLNYEQYF; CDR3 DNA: TGCGCCAGCAGCCTGACTCTTTTGAACTACGAGCAGTACTTC
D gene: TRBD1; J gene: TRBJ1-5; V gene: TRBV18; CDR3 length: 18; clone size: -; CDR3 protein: CASSLKTSGTGSNQPQHF; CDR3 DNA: TGTGCCAGCTCACTAAAGACCTCCGGGACAGGGTCTAATCAGCCCCAGCATTTT
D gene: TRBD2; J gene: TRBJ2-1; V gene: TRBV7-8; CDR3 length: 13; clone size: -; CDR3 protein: CASSSLTSRGQFF; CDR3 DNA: TGTGCCAGCAGCTCGTTGACTAGCCGGGGGCAGTTCTTC
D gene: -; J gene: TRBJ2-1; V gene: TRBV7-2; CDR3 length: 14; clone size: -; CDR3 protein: CASSLHLTRNEQFF; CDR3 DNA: TGTGCCAGCAGCTTACACCTTACCAGGAATGAGCAGTTCTTC
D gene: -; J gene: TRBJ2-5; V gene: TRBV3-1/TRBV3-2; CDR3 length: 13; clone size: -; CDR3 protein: CASSHKGSETQYF; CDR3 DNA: TGTGCCAGCAGCCATAAGGGGTCGGAGACCCAGTACTTC
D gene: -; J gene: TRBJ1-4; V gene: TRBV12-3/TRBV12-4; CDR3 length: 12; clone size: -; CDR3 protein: CASSFSNEKLFF; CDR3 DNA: TGTGCCAGCAGTTTCTCTAATGAAAAACTGTTTTTT
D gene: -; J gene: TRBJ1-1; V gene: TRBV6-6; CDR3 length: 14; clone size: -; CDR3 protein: CASSDGLLNTEAFF; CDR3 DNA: TGTGCCAGCAGTGACGGACTGCTGAACACTGAAGCTTTCTTT
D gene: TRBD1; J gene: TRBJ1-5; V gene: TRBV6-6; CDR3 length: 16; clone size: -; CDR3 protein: CASCRQGASGNQPQHF; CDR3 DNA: TGTGCCAGCTGCCGACAGGGGGCTTCGGGCAATCAGCCCCAGCATTTT
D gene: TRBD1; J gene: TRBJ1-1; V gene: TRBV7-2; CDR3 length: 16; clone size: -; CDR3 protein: CASSFGQGVVNTEAFF; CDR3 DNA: TGTGCCAGCAGCTTCGGACAGGGGGTGGTGAACACTGAAGCTTTCTTT
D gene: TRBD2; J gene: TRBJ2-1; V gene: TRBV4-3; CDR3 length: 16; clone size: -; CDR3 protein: CASSQDTTSGGNEQFF; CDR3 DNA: TGCGCCAGCAGCCAAGATACAACTAGCGGGGGAAATGAGCAGTTCTTC
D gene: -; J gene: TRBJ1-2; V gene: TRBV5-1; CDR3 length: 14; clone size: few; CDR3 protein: CASSLEDSYYGYTF; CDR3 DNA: TGCGCCAGCAGCTTGGAGGACAGCTACTATGGCTACACCTTC
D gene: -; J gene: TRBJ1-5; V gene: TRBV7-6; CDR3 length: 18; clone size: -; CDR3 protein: CASSLAPTGFNSNQPQHF; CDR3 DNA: TGTGCCAGCAGCTTAGCGCCGACAGGTTTCAATAGCAATCAGCCCCAGCATTTT
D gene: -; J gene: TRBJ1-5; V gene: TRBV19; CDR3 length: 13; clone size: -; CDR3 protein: CAGGAGLNQPQHF; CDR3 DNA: TGTGCCGGAGGGGCCGGGCTGAATCAGCCCCAGCATTTT
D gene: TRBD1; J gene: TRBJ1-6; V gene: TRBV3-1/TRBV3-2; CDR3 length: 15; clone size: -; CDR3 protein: CASSQVDRGNSPLHF; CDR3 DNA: TGTGCCAGCAGCCAAGTCGACAGGGGGAATTCACCCCTCCACTTT
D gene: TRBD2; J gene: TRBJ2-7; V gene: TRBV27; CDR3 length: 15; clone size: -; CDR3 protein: CASSRLYGGSYEQYF; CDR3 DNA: TGTGCCAGCAGTCGTCTCTACGGGGGGTCCTACGAGCAGTACTTC
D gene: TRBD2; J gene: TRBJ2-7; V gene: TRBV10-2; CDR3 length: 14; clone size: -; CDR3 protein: CASVGLAGVNEQYF; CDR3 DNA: TGCGCCAGCGTTGGACTAGCGGGAGTCAACGAGCAGTACTTC
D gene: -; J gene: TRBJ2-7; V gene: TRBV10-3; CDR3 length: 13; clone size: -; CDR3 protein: CAISEEGDDEQYF; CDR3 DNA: TGTGCCATCAGTGAAGAAGGGGATGACGAGCAGTACTTC
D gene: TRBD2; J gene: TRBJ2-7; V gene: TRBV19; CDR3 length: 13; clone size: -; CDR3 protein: CASSFAGGAEQYF; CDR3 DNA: TGTGCCAGTAGCTTTGCGGGAGGGGCCGAGCAGTACTTC
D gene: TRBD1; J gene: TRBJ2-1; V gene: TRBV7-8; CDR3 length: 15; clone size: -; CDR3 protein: CASRGQGLAYNEQFF; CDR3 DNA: TGTGCCAGCAGGGGACAGGGCTTAGCCTACAATGAGCAGTTCTTC
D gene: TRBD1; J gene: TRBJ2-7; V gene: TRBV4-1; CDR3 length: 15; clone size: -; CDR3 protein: CASSDWTGKAYEQYF; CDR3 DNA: TGCGCCAGCAGCGATTGGACAGGGAAGGCCTACGAGCAGTACTTC
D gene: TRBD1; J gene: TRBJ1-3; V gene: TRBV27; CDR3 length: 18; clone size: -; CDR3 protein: CASPSPARGLSSGNTIYF; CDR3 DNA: TGTGCCAGCCCTTCACCGGCAAGGGGGCTGAGCTCTGGAAACACCATATATTTT
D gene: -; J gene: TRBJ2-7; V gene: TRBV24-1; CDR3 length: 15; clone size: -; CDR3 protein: CATRSWRASSYEQYF; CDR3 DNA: TGTGCCACCAGGTCATGGCGGGCAAGTTCCTACGAGCAGTACTTC
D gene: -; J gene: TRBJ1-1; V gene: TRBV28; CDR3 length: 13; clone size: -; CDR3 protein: CASSLVRGSEAFF; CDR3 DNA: TGTGCCAGCAGTTTGGTTAGGGGGTCTGAAGCTTTCTTT
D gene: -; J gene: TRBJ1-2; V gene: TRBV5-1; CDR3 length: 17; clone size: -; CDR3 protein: CASSSIGMTDLTVGYTF; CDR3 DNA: TGCGCCAGCAGCTCAATCGGAATGACAGACCTCACGGTTGGCTACACCTTC
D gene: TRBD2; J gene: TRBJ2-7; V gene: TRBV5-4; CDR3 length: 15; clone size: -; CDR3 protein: CASSSTGLASYEQYF; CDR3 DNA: TGTGCCAGCAGCTCGACTGGACTAGCTTCCTACGAGCAGTACTTC
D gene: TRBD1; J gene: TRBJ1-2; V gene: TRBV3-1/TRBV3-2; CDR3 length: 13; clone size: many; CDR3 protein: CASSDPGGYGYTF; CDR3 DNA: TGTGCCAGCAGCGACCCAGGGGGCTATGGCTACACCTTC
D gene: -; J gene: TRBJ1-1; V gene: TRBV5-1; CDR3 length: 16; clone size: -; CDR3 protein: CASSSGGGGGNTEAFF; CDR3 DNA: TGCGCCAGCTCCTCGGGGGGGGGCGGCGGCAACACTGAAGCTTTCTTT
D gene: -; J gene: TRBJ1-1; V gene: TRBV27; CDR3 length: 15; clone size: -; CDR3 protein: CASSSYRVGGTEAFF; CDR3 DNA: TGTGCCAGCAGTTCTTACAGGGTGGGCGGCACTGAAGCTTTCTTT
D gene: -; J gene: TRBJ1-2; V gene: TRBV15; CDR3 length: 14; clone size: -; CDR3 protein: CATSIRTQGDGYTF; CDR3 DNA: TGTGCCACCAGCATCAGAACACAGGGTGATGGCTACACCTTC